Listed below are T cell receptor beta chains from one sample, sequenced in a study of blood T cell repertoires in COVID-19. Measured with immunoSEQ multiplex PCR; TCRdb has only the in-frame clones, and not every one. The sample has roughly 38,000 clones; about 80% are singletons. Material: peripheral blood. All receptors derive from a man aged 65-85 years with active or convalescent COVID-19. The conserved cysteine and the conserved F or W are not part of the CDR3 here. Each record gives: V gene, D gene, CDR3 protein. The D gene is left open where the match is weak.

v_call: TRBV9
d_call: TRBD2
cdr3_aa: ASSPLGLAGHEQF

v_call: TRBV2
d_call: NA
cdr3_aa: ASNREMGTEAF

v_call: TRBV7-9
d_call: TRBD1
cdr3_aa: ASSSGSTGGTYEQY

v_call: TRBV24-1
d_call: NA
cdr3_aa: ATSDGALNYGYT

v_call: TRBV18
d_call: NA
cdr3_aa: ASLLRDGTEAF

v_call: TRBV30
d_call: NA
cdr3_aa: VGLNYGYT

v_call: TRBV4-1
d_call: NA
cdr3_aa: ASSLTRNTEAF

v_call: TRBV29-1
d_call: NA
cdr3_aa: SAAPTRRTDTQY

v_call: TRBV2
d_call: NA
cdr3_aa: ASKGRDRTGELF

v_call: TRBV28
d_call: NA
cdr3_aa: ASSHTRTALRNQPQH